The entry below gives a single T cell receptor beta chain sequence along with its context. The antigen is unknown. These data are taken from a study of cytomegalovirus exposure and HLA in healthy donors. About the study: When over 300 donors were genotyped, just over 80% of them were found to fall in the Caucasian-associated ancestry cluster. Study conclusions and caveats: Across donors, presence/absence analyses took sequencing depth to be roughly uniform. TCR beta V segments were, for the most part, productive about 87% or about 30% of the time in an earlier analysis. A later analysis linked 15,000 to 20,000 TCR beta sequences to HLA alleles at 0.05 false discovery rate.

The primer mix had 60 Vbeta and 13 Jbeta primers. Produced via immunoSEQ multiplex PCR; TCRdb's table is partial and in-frame only. The sample lists about 160,000 clones, 70% to 80% occurring once. The material sequenced was PBMCs. The source of this sequence is a woman aged 40 to 50 in good health and CMV-seronegative.

The CDR3: CAWSVRGLTPGQKMNTEAFF. CDR3 sequence (DNA): TGTGCCTGGAGTGTACGGGGGTTAACTCCGGGACAGAAGATGAACACTGAAGCTTTCTTT. This chain links TRBV30 with TRBJ1-1, with 7 bases aligning to TRBD1. CDR3 length: 20 residues. In germline, CDR1 is GTSNPN, CDR2 SVGIG (reference sequence). V lost 0 bases and J lost 0; bases outside the gene matches: 19.